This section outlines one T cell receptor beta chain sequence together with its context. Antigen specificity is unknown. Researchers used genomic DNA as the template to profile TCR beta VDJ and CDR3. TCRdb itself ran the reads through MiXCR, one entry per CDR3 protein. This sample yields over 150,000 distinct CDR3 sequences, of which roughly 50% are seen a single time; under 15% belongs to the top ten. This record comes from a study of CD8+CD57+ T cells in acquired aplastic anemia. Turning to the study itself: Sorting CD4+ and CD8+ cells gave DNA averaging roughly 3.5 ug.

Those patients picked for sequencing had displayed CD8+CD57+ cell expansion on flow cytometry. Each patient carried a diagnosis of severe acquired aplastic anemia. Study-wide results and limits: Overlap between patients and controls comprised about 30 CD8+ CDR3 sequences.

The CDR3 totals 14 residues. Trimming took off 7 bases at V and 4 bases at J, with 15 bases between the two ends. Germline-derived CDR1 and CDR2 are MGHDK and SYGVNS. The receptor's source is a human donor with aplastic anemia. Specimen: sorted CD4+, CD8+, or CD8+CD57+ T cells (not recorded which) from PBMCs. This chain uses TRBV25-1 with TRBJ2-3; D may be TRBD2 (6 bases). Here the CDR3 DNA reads TGTGCCAGCACTTTCTCCAGGGAGGCAGATACGCAGTATTTT. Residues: CASTFSREADTQYF.